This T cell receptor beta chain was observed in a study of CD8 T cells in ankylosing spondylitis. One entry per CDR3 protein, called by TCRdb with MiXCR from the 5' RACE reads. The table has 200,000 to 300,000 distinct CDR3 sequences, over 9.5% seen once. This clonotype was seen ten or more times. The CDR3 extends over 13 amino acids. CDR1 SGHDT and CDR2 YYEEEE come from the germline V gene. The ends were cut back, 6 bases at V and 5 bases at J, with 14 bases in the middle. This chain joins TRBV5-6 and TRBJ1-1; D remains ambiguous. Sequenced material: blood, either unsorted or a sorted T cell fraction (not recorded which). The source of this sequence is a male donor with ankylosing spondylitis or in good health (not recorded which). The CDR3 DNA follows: TGTGCCAGCAACGCCTGGGAGGTAACTGAAGCTTTCTTT. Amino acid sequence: CASNAWEVTEAFF.